Listed below are T cell receptor beta chains from one sample, sequenced in a study of T cell responses to AZD1222 COVID-19 vaccine. The table came from immunoSEQ multiplex PCR; TCRdb's copy has only in-frame clones and leaves some out. The table has about 120,000 clones, 90% seen once. Sequencing was performed on peripheral blood, taken 28 days after the second dose of the MenACWY control vaccine. The receptors derive from an adult who received the MenACWY meningococcal vaccine as a control. Both conserved end residues are trimmed from each CDR3. Part of the rows lack a size; the others show once, few, many or a class for expanded clones.

cdr3_aa clone_size v_call
ASSLGPGQATDTQY NA TRBV7-6
ASSYREKNTEAF NA TRBV2
ASSPRTGSNTGELF NA TRBV9
ASSITGGQAYEQY NA TRBV5-6
AISDGGGYNEQF once TRBV10-3
ASSPGLAGVTDTQY once TRBV9
ASSFAYWREGLHNEQF NA TRBV27
ASSAAGLYGYT NA TRBV10-2
ASSLAHSLSYNEQF NA TRBV7-2
VRSRAKGGSGSNQPQH once TRBV7-5
ASSANREEETQY NA TRBV7-9
ASSSGQGAVWGTEAF NA TRBV5-5
AWSPVDRGFTDTQY NA TRBV30
ASTAESNTEAF NA TRBV23-1
ASSLGGGNTEAF NA TRBV28
ASRAGGASTDTQY NA TRBV28
ASSRDRYGYT NA TRBV12-3/TRBV12-4
ASRRSGWNTEAF NA TRBV4-3
ASSLAGTSGRQTSGQY NA TRBV7-9
ASSAAGARNTEAF NA TRBV9
ASSFKGSNEKLF NA TRBV27
ASSLDPVYEQY NA TRBV7-6
ASSLGGRNQPQH NA TRBV27
ASRSRVSHGYT NA TRBV7-9
ASSLGQNYNEQF NA TRBV7-9
ASSLTTGKEETQY NA TRBV11-2
SVFLFSNEQF NA TRBV29-1
ASSLFGTGSYEQY NA TRBV27
ASSQFAGVDPQETQY NA TRBV3-1/TRBV3-2
ASSFFWTGRDIQY NA TRBV28
ASSKPTDRVNNSPLH NA TRBV21-1
ASSSTISTNSGNTIY NA TRBV7-9
ASSPTSGYEQY few TRBV14
ASSFPGAYEQY NA TRBV28
ASSRQGSEQF NA TRBV6-5
ASSPNGDTQY once TRBV4-2
ASSPRDSHSSPLH once TRBV18
ASNSAGGGTEAF NA TRBV2
ATDRGNQPQH few TRBV12-3/TRBV12-4
ASSSSGNSYNEQF NA TRBV27
ASSFGLSYEQY NA TRBV2
ASSSVPSGTGVYEQY once TRBV7-8
ASSTDRSEQPQH NA TRBV19
ASDDGTYYNEQF NA TRBV10-3
ASSRTGSYNSPLH NA TRBV6-2/TRBV6-3
ASRLHRGQPQH once TRBV28
ASSPQGAAGVPYEQY NA TRBV7-8
ASMTSSDNEQF NA TRBV19
ASSAPQNSPLH NA TRBV28
ASRSGQADTGELF NA TRBV6-5
ASSQAAGGAYGYT NA TRBV4-2
ASSLALQVYNEQF NA TRBV5-1
ASSLGGSEQF once TRBV5-1
ASSLDREDTQY once TRBV5-4